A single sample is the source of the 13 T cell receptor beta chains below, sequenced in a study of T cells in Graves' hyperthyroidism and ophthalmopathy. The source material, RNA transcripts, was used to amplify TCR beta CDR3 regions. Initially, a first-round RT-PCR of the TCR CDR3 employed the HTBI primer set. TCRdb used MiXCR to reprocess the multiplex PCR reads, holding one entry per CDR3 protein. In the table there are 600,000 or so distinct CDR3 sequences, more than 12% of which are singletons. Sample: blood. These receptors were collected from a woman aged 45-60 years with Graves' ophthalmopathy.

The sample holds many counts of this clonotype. DNA of the CDR3: TGCAGTGCTAGAGAACAGGGGCCCCAGCATTTT. Translated: CSAREQGPQHF. The chain carries TRBV20-1 and TRBJ1-5, with D possibly being TRBD1 (6 bases). There are 11 residues in the CDR3. Trimming shortened V by 0 bases and J by 9 bases, and 6 bases separated the two germline ends. Germline loops: CDR1 DFQATT, CDR2 SNEGSKA (reference sequence).

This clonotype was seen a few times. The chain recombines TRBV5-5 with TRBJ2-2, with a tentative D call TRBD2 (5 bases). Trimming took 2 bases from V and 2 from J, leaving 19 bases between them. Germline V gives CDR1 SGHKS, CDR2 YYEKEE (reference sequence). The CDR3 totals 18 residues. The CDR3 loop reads CASSLSGLFESNTGELFF. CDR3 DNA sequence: TGTGCCAGCAGCTTATCCGGACTCTTCGAAAGTAACACCGGGGAGCTGTTTTTT.

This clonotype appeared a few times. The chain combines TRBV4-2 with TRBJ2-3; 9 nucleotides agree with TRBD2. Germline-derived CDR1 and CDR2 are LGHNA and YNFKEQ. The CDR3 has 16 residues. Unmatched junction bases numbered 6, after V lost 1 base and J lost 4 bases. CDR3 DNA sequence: TGTGCCAGCAGCCAAGGGGTAGCGGGAGAAGCAGATACGCAGTATTTT. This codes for CASSQGVAGEADTQYF.

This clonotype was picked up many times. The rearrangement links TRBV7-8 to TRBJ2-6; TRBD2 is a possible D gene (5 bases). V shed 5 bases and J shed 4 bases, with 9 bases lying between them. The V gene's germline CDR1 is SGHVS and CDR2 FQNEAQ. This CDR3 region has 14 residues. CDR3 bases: TGTGCCAGCAGCCGACTACCCGGGGCCAACGTCCTGACTTTC. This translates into CASSRLPGANVLTF. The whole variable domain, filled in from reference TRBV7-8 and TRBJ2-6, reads GAGVSQSPRYKVAKRGQDVALRCDPISGHVSLFWYQQALGQGPEFLTYFQNEAQLDKSGLPSDRFFAERPEGSVSTLKIQRTQQEDSAVYLCASSRLPGANVLTFGAGSRLTVL.

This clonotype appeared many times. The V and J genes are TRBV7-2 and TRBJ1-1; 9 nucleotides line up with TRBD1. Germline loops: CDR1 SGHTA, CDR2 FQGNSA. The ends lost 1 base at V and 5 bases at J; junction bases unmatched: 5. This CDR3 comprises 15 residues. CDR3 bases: TGTGCCAGCAGCTTAGGCGTGACAGGGGGTACTGAAGCTTTCTTT. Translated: CASSLGVTGGTEAFF. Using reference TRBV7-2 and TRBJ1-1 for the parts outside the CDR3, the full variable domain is GAGVSQSPSNKVTEKGKDVELRCDPISGHTALYWYRQSLGQGLEFLIYFQGNSAPDKSGLPSDRFSAERTGGSVSTLTIQRTQQEDSAVYLCASSLGVTGGTEAFFGQGTRLTVV.

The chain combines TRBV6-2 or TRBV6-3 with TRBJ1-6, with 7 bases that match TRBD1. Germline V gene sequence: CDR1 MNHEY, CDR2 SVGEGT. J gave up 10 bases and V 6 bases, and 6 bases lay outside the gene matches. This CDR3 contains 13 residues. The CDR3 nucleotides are TGTGCCAGCAGGGGGGACAGACGCTCACCCCTCCACTTT. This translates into CASRGDRRSPLHF.

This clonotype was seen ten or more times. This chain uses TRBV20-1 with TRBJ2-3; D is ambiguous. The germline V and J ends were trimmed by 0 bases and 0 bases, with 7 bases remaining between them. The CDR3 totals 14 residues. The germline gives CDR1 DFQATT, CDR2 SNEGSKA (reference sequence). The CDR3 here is CSARDHPSTDTQYF. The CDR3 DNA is TGCAGTGCTAGAGATCACCCTAGCACAGATACGCAGTATTTT.

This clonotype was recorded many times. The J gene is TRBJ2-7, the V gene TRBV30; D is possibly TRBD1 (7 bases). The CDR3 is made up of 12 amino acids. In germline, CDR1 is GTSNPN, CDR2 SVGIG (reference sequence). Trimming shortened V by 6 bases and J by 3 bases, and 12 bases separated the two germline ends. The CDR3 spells CACTQGGYEQYF. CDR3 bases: TGTGCCTGCACTCAGGGGGGCTACGAGCAGTACTTC. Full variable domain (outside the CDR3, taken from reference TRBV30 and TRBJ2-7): SQTIHQWPATLVQPVGSPLSLECTVEGTSNPNLYWYRQAAGRGLQLLFYSVGIGQISSEVPQNLSASRPQDRQFILSSKKLLLSDSGFYLCACTQGGYEQYFGPGTRLTVT.

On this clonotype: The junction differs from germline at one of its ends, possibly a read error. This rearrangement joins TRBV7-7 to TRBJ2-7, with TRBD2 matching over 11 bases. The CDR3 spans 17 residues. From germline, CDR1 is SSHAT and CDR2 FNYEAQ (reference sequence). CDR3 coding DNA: TGTGCTAGCAGCCCAAGAGCCGGGACTAGCGGTTACTACGAGCAGTACTTC. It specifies CASSPRAGTSGYYEQYF.

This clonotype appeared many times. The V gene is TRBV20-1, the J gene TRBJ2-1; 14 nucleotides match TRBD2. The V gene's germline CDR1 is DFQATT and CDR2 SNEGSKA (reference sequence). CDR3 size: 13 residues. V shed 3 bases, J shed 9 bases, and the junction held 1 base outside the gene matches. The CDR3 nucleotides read TGCAGTGCTAGGGGACTAGCGGGAGTTGAGCAGTTCTTC. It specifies CSARGLAGVEQFF.

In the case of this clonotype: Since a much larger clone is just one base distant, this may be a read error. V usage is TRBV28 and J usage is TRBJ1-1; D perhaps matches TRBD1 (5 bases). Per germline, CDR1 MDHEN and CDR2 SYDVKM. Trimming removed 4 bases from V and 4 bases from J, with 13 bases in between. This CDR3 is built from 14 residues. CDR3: CASSYRGDSTEAFF. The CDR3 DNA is TGTGCCAGCAGTTACCGAGGGGATAGCACTGAAGCTTTCTTT. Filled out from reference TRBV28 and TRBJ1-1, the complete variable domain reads DVKVTQSSRYLVKRTGEKVFLECVQDMDHENMFWYRQDPGLGLRLIYFSYDVKMKEKGDIPEGYSVSREKKERFSLILESASTNQTSMYLCASSYRGDSTEAFFGQGTRLTVV.

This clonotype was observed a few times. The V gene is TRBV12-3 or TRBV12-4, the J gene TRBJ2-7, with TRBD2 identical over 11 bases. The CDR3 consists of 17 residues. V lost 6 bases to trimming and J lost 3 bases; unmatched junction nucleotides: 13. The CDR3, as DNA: TGTGCCAGCAGGACAGGGGGGGCTAGCGGGAGGAGCTACGAGCAGTACTTC. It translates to CASRTGGASGRSYEQYF.

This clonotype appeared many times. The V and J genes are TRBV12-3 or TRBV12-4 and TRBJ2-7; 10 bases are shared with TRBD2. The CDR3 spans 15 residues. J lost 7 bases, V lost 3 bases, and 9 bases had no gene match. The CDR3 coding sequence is TGTGCCAGCAGTTTGACTAGCGGGCCTACCCTGGAGCAGTACTTC. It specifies CASSLTSGPTLEQYF.